This TCR beta chain derives from a study of cytomegalovirus exposure and HLA in healthy donors. Overall study findings and caveats: A later analysis found common viral pathogens apparently linked to several of the most significant clusters.

On this clone: As yet, its antigen is unknown.

Use of 60 Vbeta and 13 Jbeta primers characterized the PCR. Data came from immunoSEQ multiplex PCR; TCRdb stores just in-frame clones and leaves some out. The sample carries about 160,000 clones, approximately 74% recorded once. The source is a woman aged 25 to 45 in good health and CMV-seronegative. The sample consisted of PBMCs.

CDR3 coding DNA: TGTGCCAGCAGCGGACCCGGGACAGGGGGAAATTATGGCTACACCTTC. Translation gives CASSGPGTGGNYGYTF. The chain links TRBV9 to TRBJ1-2, with 11 nucleotides matching TRBD1. CDR3 length: 16 amino acids. The V gene's germline CDR1 is SGDLS and CDR2 YYNGEE. The V and J ends lost 3 bases and 5 bases, in that order; junction bases with no gene match: 9. The variable domain in full, completed from reference TRBV9 and TRBJ1-2, reads DSGVTQTPKHLITATGQRVTLRCSPRSGDLSVYWYQQSLDQGLQFLIQYYNGEERAKGNILERFSAQQFPDLHSELNLSSLELGDSALYFCASSGPGTGGNYGYTFGSGTRLTVV.